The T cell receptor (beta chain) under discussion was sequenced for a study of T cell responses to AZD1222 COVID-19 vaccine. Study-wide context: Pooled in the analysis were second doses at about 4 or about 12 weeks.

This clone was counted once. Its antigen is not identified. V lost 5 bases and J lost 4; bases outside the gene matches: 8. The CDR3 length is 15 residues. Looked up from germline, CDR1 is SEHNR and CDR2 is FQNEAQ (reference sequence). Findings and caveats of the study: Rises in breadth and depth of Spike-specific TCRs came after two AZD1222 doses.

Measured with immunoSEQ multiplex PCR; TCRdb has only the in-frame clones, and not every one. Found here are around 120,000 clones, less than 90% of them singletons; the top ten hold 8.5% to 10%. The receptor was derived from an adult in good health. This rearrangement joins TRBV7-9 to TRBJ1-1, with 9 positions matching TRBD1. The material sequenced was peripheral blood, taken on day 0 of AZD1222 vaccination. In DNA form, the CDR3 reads TGTGCCAGCAGCGTTCCGGGACAGGGATCCACTGAAGCTTTCTTT. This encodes CASSVPGQGSTEAFF.